This T cell receptor (beta chain) was sequenced during a study of beta chain features in type 1 diabetes. Reverse transcription of all isolated RNA meant that expressed TCRB transcripts were sequenced. TCRdb keeps only in-frame clones here, not all; method: immunoSEQ multiplex PCR. The repertoire consists of around 310,000 clones, with approximately 9.9% occurring once and the leading ten covering about 0.014%. Unmatched junction bases numbered 10, after V lost 2 bases and J lost 6 bases. This CDR3 region has 16 residues. From germline, CDR1 is SGDLS and CDR2 YYNGEE. The chain joins TRBV9 to TRBJ2-3; 9 bases match TRBD2. The origin of this receptor is a woman in her twenties or thirties in good health. Sample: naive CD4+ T cells from blood. Written as DNA, the CDR3 is TGTGCCAGCAGCGTTACTAGCGGGTTCGGTAAGGATACGCAGTATTTT. Its protein product is CASSVTSGFGKDTQYF.